A selection of T cell receptor beta chains follows, all from one sample in a study of shared clonotypes between healthy human individuals. Only in-frame clones appear in the TCRdb table, and some are missing; sequencing was by immunoSEQ multiplex PCR. The repertoire holds approximately 700,000 clones, with less than 80% as singletons. The sample consisted of memory CD4+ T cells sorted from blood. The receptor set was obtained from a woman in her twenties or thirties in good health. Each CDR3 is given with its conserved first and last residue. A D gene is named only where the DNA matches it firmly. Clone size is not always given. Where it is, it says once, few, many or a class for expanded clones.

TRBJ2-3 | NA | TRBV15 | NA | TGTGCCACCAGCAGGGGAGATACGCAGTATTTT | CATSRGDTQYF
TRBJ1-5 | NA | TRBV15 | once | TGTGCCACCAGCACGGGCGTCAATCAGCCCCAGCATTTT | CATSTGVNQPQHF
TRBJ1-4 | NA | TRBV19 | once | TGTGCCAGTAGTGCGACGGTCTCCAGTGAAAAACTGTTTTTT | CASSATVSSEKLFF
TRBJ1-5 | TRBD1 | TRBV7-8 | NA | TGTGCCAGCCTGAAAGGGTGGACAGGGGATAGCAATCAGCCCCAGCATTTT | CASLKGWTGDSNQPQHF
TRBJ2-1 | NA | TRBV5-1 | NA | TGCGCCAGCAGCTTGGGACTTTCAAGCTCCTACAATGAGCAGTTCTTC | CASSLGLSSSYNEQFF
TRBJ1-2 | NA | TRBV5-1 | NA | TGCGCCAGCAGCTTCGTTCCGGGTGGCGGCTACACCTTC | CASSFVPGGGYTF
TRBJ2-2 | NA | TRBV10-1 | NA | TGCGCCAGCAGTGCCCAGCAACCCGGGAACACCGGGGAGCTGTTTTTT | CASSAQQPGNTGELFF
TRBJ1-5 | NA | TRBV28 | NA | TGTGCCAGCAGTCCCCGTGGGGCCCGCAATCAGCCCCAGCATTTT | CASSPRGARNQPQHF
TRBJ2-7 | TRBD1 | TRBV6-5 | NA | TGTGCCAGCAGACAACTCGGGACAGGGGACTACGAGCAGTACTTC | CASRQLGTGDYEQYF
TRBJ2-3 | NA | TRBV11-1 | NA | TGTGCCAGCAGCTTCTCGATGGAAGGGCGGACGCAGTATTTT | CASSFSMEGRTQYF
TRBJ2-1 | TRBD2 | TRBV4-2 | NA | TGTGCCAGCAGCAGGTCGGGGGGGACCTACAATGAGCAGTTCTTC | CASSRSGGTYNEQFF
TRBJ2-7 | NA | TRBV11-1 | few | TGTGCCAGCAGCTTAGGCGGTGGGGAGGTATCCTACGAGCAGTACTTC | CASSLGGGEVSYEQYF
TRBJ1-4 | NA | TRBV7-9 | NA | TGTGCCAGCAGCTTGCAGGGTCGGGGTGAAAAACTGTTTTTT | CASSLQGRGEKLFF
TRBJ1-3 | NA | TRBV28 | NA | TGTGCCAGCAGCGCAGGGGCCCAGGGGAGAAACACCATATATTTT | CASSAGAQGRNTIYF
TRBJ2-5 | NA | TRBV14 | NA | TGTGCCAGCAGCCCAGAGACAAGGACTACCCAGTACTTC | CASSPETRTTQYF
TRBJ1-1 | TRBD1 | TRBV9 | few | TGTGCCAGCAGCGGGGATCAGCCACAGGGGTCCGCTTTCTTT | CASSGDQPQGSAFF
TRBJ2-2 | TRBD1 | TRBV6-1 | many | TGTGCCAGCAGTGATGGCACAGGGGACACCGGGGAGCTGTTTTTT | CASSDGTGDTGELFF
TRBJ1-2 | NA | TRBV19 | NA | TGTGCCACCCTGAGTCGGACGTCATCCCCCTTCGGCTATGGCTACACCTTC | CATLSRTSSPFGYGYTF
TRBJ2-1 | NA | TRBV28 | NA | TGTGCCAGCAGCCTGGACGGATACAATGAGCAGTTCTTC | CASSLDGYNEQFF
TRBJ1-2 | NA | TRBV11-2 | NA | TGTGCCAGCAGCTTAGATTCGGGGGGACGCCGCTATGGCTACACCTTC | CASSLDSGGRRYGYTF
TRBJ2-7 | NA | TRBV28 | once | TGTGCCAGCAGCCCAACAGGGCACCGCTACGAGCAGTACTTC | CASSPTGHRYEQYF
TRBJ2-5 | NA | TRBV28 | NA | TGTGCCAGCATTAAGTGGGGTCAAGAGACCCAGTACTTC | CASIKWGQETQYF